The 24 T cell receptor beta chains below all came from one sample that was sequenced in a study of regulatory T cells in long-lasting Graves disease. Time point here: persistent/refractory GD, antithyroid drugs over 5 years with positive TRAb. Generation of the TCR library employed RNA extracted from PBMCs. To make TCR beta libraries, researchers used iRepertoire HTBI primers and Arm-PCR of CDR3 regions. TCRdb analysed the multiplex PCR reads with MiXCR anew, one entry per CDR3 protein. This sample has around 460,000 distinct CDR3 sequences, with roughly a fifth found just once. This specimen was peripheral blood mononuclear cells (PBMCs), taken when the disease was refractory, from a patient treated with antithyroid drugs. The receptors were sampled from a female donor with Graves disease.

This chain links TRBV6-2 or TRBV6-3 with TRBJ2-6; 11 bases are a match to TRBD1. The CDR3 totals 17 residues. After removal of 6 bases from V and 2 bases from J, the junction contained 6 bases not matched to a gene. Per the germline V gene, CDR1 is MNHEY and CDR2 is SVGEGT. The CDR3 bases are TGTGCCAGCAGGAGTCGGGACAGGGGGGCTGGGGCCAACGTCCTGACTTTC. This gives the protein CASRSRDRGAGANVLTF.

This chain links TRBV5-8 with TRBJ2-5; D not resolved. The V gene lost 0 bases and the J gene lost 1 base, with 10 bases spanning the gap. This CDR3 region has 15 residues. Germline V CDR1 and CDR2: SGHTS, YDEGEE. The CDR3 nucleotides are TGTGCCAGCAGCTTGGAAACATCGGCCCAAGAGACCCAGTACTTC. It encodes CASSLETSAQETQYF.

This clonotype was seen ten or more times. The genes are TRBV28 and TRBJ1-3; TRBD1 matches at 7 bases. The CDR3 is made up of 15 amino acids. CDR1 and CDR2 from the germline V gene are MDHEN and SYDVKM. V was pared by 5 bases and J by 4 bases, with 8 bases of the junction left unmatched. CDR3 nucleotides: TGTGCCAGCAGTACGCGACAGGGCGCCGGAAACACCATATATTTT. This gives the protein CASSTRQGAGNTIYF.

In its sample, this clonotype was seen many times. The CDR3 DNA reads as TGTGCCAGCAGTTACTTAACGGACTTCAAGTATCCCACCGGCTCCTACGAGCAGTACTTC. Protein product: CASSYLTDFKYPTGSYEQYF. The V call is TRBV6-5, the J call TRBJ2-7; D is possibly TRBD2 (5 bases). Germline V gene lookup returns CDR1 MNHEY and CDR2 SVGAGI. The CDR3 runs 20 residues. The V gene lost 1 base and the J gene lost 0 bases, with 25 bases spanning the gap.

This clonotype was seen repeatedly, ten times or more. The genes are TRBV11-2 and TRBJ2-7; D unclear. Trimming stripped 1 base from V and 4 bases from J, with 8 bases between. CDR1 and CDR2 (germline): SGHAT, FQNNGV. This CDR3 has 13 amino acids. CDR3 nucleotides: TGTGCCAGCAGCTTAGCTGCGAAATACGAGCAGTACTTC. It codes for CASSLAAKYEQYF. Full variable domain (missing parts from reference TRBV11-2 and TRBJ2-7): EAGVAQSPRYKIIEKRQSVAFWCNPISGHATLYWYQQILGQGPKLLIQFQNNGVVDDSQLPKDRFSAERLKGVDSTLKIQPAKLEDSAVYLCASSLAAKYEQYFGPGTRLTVT.

In its sample, this clonotype was seen many times. The V gene is TRBV28, the J gene TRBJ2-7, with a possible D match to TRBD1 (5 bases). V was clipped by 3 bases and J by 6 bases, with 18 bases between them. CDR3 length: 15 residues. Germline V CDR1 and CDR2: MDHEN, SYDVKM. This CDR3 reads CASSFDREVRGEQYF. The CDR3, as DNA: TGTGCCAGCAGTTTTGACAGAGAGGTTCGTGGCGAGCAGTACTTC.

This clonotype occurred a few times. This CDR3 reads CASSIGGTPTTNTEAFF. Here the CDR3 DNA reads TGTGCCAGTAGTATTGGGGGCACCCCAACCACGAACACTGAAGCTTTCTTT. The chain joins TRBV19 to TRBJ1-1; the D gene is possibly TRBD1 (6 bases). Germline CDR1 and CDR2: LNHDA and SQIVND (reference sequence). The CDR3 consists of 17 residues. The V gene lost 3 bases and the J gene lost 1 base, with 18 bases spanning the gap.

This clonotype showed up many times. V is TRBV14 and J is TRBJ2-7, with D maybe TRBD2 (6 bases). Germline CDR1 reads SGHDN; CDR2 reads FVKESK. Trimming shortened V by 0 bases and J by 7 bases, and 7 bases separated the two germline ends. This CDR3 is built from 12 residues. The CDR3 DNA follows: TGTGCCAGCAGCCAAGACGCGGGGGAGCAGTACTTC. This sequence encodes CASSQDAGEQYF. Supplemented by reference TRBV14 and TRBJ2-7, the full variable domain reads EAGVTQFPSHSVIEKGQTVTLRCDPISGHDNLYWYRRVMGKEIKFLLHFVKESKQDESGMPNNRFLAERTGGTYSTLKVQPAELEDSGVYFCASSQDAGEQYFGPGTRLTVT.

The rearrangement uses TRBV28 and TRBJ1-1; 7 positions match TRBD1. The CDR3 is 15 amino acids. Germline V lookup: CDR1 MDHEN, CDR2 SYDVKM. V gave up 6 bases and J gave up 0 bases; unmatched junction bases: 7. The DNA of the CDR3 is TGTGCCAGCAGCCCAAACAGGGGAATGAACACTGAAGCTTTCTTT. This sequence encodes CASSPNRGMNTEAFF.

This clonotype came up many times. This chain joins TRBV2 and TRBJ1-5; tentatively, D is TRBD1 (5 bases). V was pared by 6 bases and J by 4 bases, with 13 bases between. Per the germline V gene, CDR1 is SNHLY and CDR2 is FYNNEI. The CDR3 sequence is 14 residues long. CDR3: CASSRGTGNQPQHF. The CDR3, as DNA: TGTGCCAGCAGCCGCGGGACGGGGAATCAGCCCCAGCATTTT.

Written as DNA, the CDR3 is TGTGCCACCAGTGGCCCAGGGGAGGAAGCTGAAGCTTTCTTT. This codes for CATSGPGEEAEAFF. V and J are TRBV24-1 and TRBJ1-1, with D maybe TRBD1 (6 bases). Per the germline V gene, CDR1 is KGHDR and CDR2 is SFDVKD. V lost 5 bases and J lost 6, with 15 bases in between. The CDR3 is 14 residues long.

This clonotype was counted many times. This sequence joins TRBV20-1 and TRBJ2-7; D remains unclear. V lost 0 bases and J lost 2, with 11 bases in between. Germline V gene sequence: CDR1 DFQATT, CDR2 SNEGSKA (reference sequence). This CDR3 spans 14 amino acids. Here the CDR3 reads CSARDRVGPYEQYF. In DNA, the CDR3 is TGCAGTGCTAGAGACCGCGTGGGCCCCTACGAGCAGTACTTC.

This clonotype was seen at least ten times. The chain is built from TRBV11-3 and TRBJ2-5; D is perhaps TRBD2 (5 bases). The germline V gene encodes CDR1 SGHNT and CDR2 YENEEA. The V and J ends lost 0 bases and 5 bases respectively, with 16 bases between them. This CDR3 is built from 16 residues. The CDR3 is CASSLDWVPRRETQYF. The CDR3 coding sequence is TGTGCCAGCAGCTTAGATTGGGTCCCGAGGAGGGAGACCCAGTACTTC.

In its sample, this clonotype was seen a few times. The rearrangement joins TRBV20-1 to TRBJ2-2, with D tentatively TRBD1 (6 bases). Germline V CDR1 and CDR2: DFQATT, SNEGSKA (reference sequence). Trimming shortened V by 5 bases and J by 0 bases, and 13 bases separated the two germline ends. This CDR3 contains 15 residues. CDR3 nucleotides: TGCAGTGCTGCCGGACAGCCATCGAACACCGGGGAGCTGTTTTTT. Encoded protein: CSAAGQPSNTGELFF.

V usage is TRBV7-6 and J usage is TRBJ2-5, with D perhaps TRBD2 (6 bases). The germline gives CDR1 SGHVS, CDR2 FNYEAQ. This CDR3 is built from 16 residues. Trimming pared 2 bases from V and 2 bases from J, leaving 15 bases between. This CDR3 reads CASSLRSGRRQETQYF. The DNA for the CDR3 is TGTGCCAGCAGCTTAAGGTCCGGGAGAAGACAAGAGACCCAGTACTTC.

This clonotype was recorded at least ten times. The chain links TRBV29-1 to TRBJ1-5; 8 positions match TRBD1. V was clipped by 3 bases and J by 6 bases; unmatched bases: 4. This CDR3 has 13 residues. CDR1 is SQVTM and CDR2 is ANQGSEA in the germline V gene. The CDR3 loop reads CSVEDREGQPQHF. For the CDR3, the DNA is TGCAGCGTTGAGGACAGGGAGGGTCAGCCCCAGCATTTT.

The rearrangement uses TRBV7-2 and TRBJ1-2; 10 nucleotides match TRBD1. Germline lookup yields CDR1 SGHTA and CDR2 FQGNSA. The CDR3 consists of 17 residues. Losses at the gene ends were 1 base for V and 1 base for J; bases not matched to a gene: 6. CDR3 sequence reads: CASSLGSRTGGNYGYTF. CDR3 sequence (DNA): TGTGCCAGCAGCTTAGGTAGCCGGACAGGGGGTAACTATGGCTACACCTTC.

This clonotype has at least ten counts. The chain combines TRBV6-2 or TRBV6-3 with TRBJ1-2; TRBD1 matches 10 bases. CDR1 MNHEY and CDR2 SVGEGT come from the germline V gene. CDR3 length equals 19 residues. V dropped 7 bases and J dropped 4; count of bases not matched to a gene: 21. The CDR3 region is CASTKMEPGQGILSYGYTF. The CDR3, as DNA: TGTGCCAGCACCAAAATGGAACCGGGACAGGGGATTTTGAGCTATGGCTACACCTTC.

This clonotype has only a few counts. The chain carries TRBV28 and TRBJ2-3, with 11 bases lining up with TRBD1. The CDR3 covers 15 residues. Per the germline V gene, CDR1 is MDHEN and CDR2 is SYDVKM. Unmatched junction bases numbered 7, after V lost 6 bases and J lost 5 bases. In DNA, the CDR3 is TGTGCCAGCAGCTCCTCGGGACAGGGGGGAGATACGCAGTATTTT. It is translated as CASSSSGQGGDTQYF.

As regards this clonotype: A read error may be the cause here, since a much bigger clone is one base away. V gene TRBV12-3 or TRBV12-4 combines with J gene TRBJ1-6; 7 bases fit TRBD1. The CDR3 covers 14 residues. After removal of 6 bases from V and 6 bases from J, the junction contained 5 bases not matched to a gene. CDR3 nucleotide sequence: TGTGCCAGCAGGGGAACAGGGGTTAATTCACCCCTCCACTTT. As protein: CASRGTGVNSPLHF.

This clonotype has at least ten counts. The chain uses TRBV6-5 and TRBJ2-7; D not certain. V lost 0 bases to trimming and J lost 3 bases, with 15 bases between them. Per the germline V gene, CDR1 is MNHEY and CDR2 is SVGAGI. The CDR3 sequence is 16 residues long. DNA of the CDR3: TGTGCCAGCAGTTACTCAAAAATACAGCAACACTACGAGCAGTACTTC. It codes for CASSYSKIQQHYEQYF.

Many counts were recorded for this clonotype. This rearrangement joins TRBV11-1 to TRBJ2-7, with 7 positions matching TRBD1. The CDR3 spans 13 residues. Germline-derived CDR1 and CDR2 are SGHAT and FQDESV (reference sequence). The junction had 1 base not matched to a gene; V was cut back by 3 bases and J by 2 bases. CDR3 in DNA: TGTGCCAGCAGCTTTGACAGGGCCTACGAGCAGTACTTC. Translation gives CASSFDRAYEQYF.

The chain couples TRBV12-3 or TRBV12-4 to TRBJ2-7, with D maybe TRBD2 (6 bases). V was cut by 4 bases and J by 7 bases, with 20 bases left in between. This CDR3 is 15 amino acids long. CDR3 protein: CASSSYRDLLGEQYF. The CDR3 DNA reads TGTGCCAGCAGTTCCTACCGGGACTTACTGGGGGAGCAGTACTTC.

The chain uses TRBV5-6 and TRBJ2-2; the D gene is possibly TRBD1 (7 bases). This CDR3 is built from 15 residues. V was trimmed by 2 bases and J by 4 bases, leaving 12 bases between them. CDR1 is SGHDT, CDR2 YYEEEE, per germline. CDR3 bases: TGTGCCAGCAGCTTTACCCAGGGGGGCACCGGGGAGCTGTTTTTT. Translating gives CASSFTQGGTGELFF.